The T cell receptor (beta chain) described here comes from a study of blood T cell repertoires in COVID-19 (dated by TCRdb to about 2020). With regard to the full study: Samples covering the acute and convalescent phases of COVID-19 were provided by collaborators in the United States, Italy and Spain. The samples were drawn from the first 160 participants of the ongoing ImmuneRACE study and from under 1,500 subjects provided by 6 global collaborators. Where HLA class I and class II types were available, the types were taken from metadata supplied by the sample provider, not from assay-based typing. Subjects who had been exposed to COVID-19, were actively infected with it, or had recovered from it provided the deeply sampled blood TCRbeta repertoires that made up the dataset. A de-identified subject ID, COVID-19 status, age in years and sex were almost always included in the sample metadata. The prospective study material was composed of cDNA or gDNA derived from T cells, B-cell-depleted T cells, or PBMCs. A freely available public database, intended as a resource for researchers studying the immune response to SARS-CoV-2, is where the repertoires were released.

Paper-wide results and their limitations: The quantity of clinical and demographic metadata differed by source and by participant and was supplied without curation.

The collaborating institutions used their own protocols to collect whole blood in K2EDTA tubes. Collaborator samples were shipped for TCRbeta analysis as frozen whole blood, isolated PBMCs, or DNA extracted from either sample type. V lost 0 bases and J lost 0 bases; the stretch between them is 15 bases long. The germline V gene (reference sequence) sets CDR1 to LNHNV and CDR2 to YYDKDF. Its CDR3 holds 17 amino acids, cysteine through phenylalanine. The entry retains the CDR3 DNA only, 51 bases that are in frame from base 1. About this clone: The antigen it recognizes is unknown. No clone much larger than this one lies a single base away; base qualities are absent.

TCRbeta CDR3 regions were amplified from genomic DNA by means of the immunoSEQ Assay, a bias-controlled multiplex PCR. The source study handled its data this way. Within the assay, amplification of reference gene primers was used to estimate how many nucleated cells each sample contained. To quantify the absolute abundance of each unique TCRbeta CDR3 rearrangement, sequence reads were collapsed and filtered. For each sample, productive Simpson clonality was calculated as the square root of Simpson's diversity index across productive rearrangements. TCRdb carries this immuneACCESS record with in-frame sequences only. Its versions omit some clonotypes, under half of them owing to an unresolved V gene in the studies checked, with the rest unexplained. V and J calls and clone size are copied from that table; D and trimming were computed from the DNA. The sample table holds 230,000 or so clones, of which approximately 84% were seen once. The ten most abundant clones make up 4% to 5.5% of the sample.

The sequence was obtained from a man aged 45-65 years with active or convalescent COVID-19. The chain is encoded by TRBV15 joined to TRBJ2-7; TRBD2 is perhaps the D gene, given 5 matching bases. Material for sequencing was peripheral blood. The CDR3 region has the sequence CATSRDRAGVSSYEQYF. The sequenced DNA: TGTGCCACCAGCAGAGATCGAGCCGGGGTCAGCTCCTACGAGCAGTACTTC. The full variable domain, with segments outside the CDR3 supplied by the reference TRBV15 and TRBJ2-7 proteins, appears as DAMVIQNPRYQVTQFGKPVTLSCSQTLNHNVMYWYQQKSSQAPKLLFHYYDKDFNNEADTPDNFQSRRPNTSFCFLDIRSPGLGDTAMYLCATSRDRAGVSSYEQYFGPGTRLTVT.